Listed here is a single T cell receptor beta chain. Using immunoSEQ multiplex PCR, the repertoire was profiled, and TCRdb retains in-frame clones only, with some absent. The table includes approximately 320,000 clones, 60% to 80% detected once. This record comes from a study of cytotoxic CD8 clonotypes in ibrutinib-treated CLL. As for the study in general: Responses comprised 25 or so partial and 2 complete; at median around six years, roughly 15 remained remitted and about twelve progressed.

Unmatched junction bases numbered 3, after V lost 4 bases and J lost 2 bases. The germline V gene encodes CDR1 SGHRS and CDR2 YFSETQ. The CDR3 is 15 amino acids. The origin of this receptor is a human donor with chronic lymphocytic leukemia. The chain combines TRBV5-1 with TRBJ2-2; 9 bases align to TRBD2. Sequencing used PBMCs, obtained after 36 months of ibrutinib treatment. CDR3 residues: CASSPSGANTGELFF. The CDR3 nucleotides are TGCGCCAGCAGCCCTAGCGGGGCCAACACCGGGGAGCTGTTTTTT.